Below, one TCR beta chain is given with its context. How the authors handled the data: For nucleated cells, counts were estimated from reference gene primer amplification. TCRdb's table, derived via immunoSEQ multiplex PCR, lists solely in-frame clones and lacks some. The V and J calls and clone size were taken over from that table, and D and trimming were inferred from the DNA. The profile shows around 100,000 clones, 80% to 90% of them singletons. V was clipped by 1 base and J by 7 bases, with 11 bases between them. The CDR3 is 13 amino acids. Germline V gene data show CDR1 as GTSNPN and CDR2 as SVGIG (reference sequence). The data originate from a study of blood T cell repertoires in COVID-19. At the level of the study: The analysed material was cDNA or gDNA that came from T cells, B-cell-depleted T cells, or PBMCs.

The sample comprised peripheral blood. The sequence derives from a woman of 80 years or more with acute or convalescent COVID-19. The chain couples TRBV30 to TRBJ2-1, with D possibly matching TRBD1 (6 bases). Here the CDR3 DNA reads TGTGCCTGGAGTGAGCAGGGGCCAAATGAGCAGTTCTTC. Its translation: CAWSEQGPNEQFF. Drawing the rest from reference TRBV30 and TRBJ2-1, the complete variable domain is SQTIHQWPATLVQPVGSPLSLECTVEGTSNPNLYWYRQAAGRGLQLLFYSVGIGQISSEVPQNLSASRPQDRQFILSSKKLLLSDSGFYLCAWSEQGPNEQFFGPGTRLTVL.